The 2 T cell receptor beta chains below were found in one sample sequenced in a study of blood T cell repertoires in COVID-19. Assay: immunoSEQ multiplex PCR; the TCRdb copy retains only in-frame clones and omits some. The data show over 300,000 clones, around 85% seen once. Sequenced sample: PBMCs or T cells enriched from blood (not recorded which). The source of these receptors is a man aged 25 to 40 who had recovered from COVID-19.

This clone came up a few times. The rearrangement uses TRBV6-5 and TRBJ2-7; 12 nucleotides align to TRBD2. The CDR3 runs to 14 residues. Germline lookup yields CDR1 MNHEY and CDR2 SVGAGI. The J segment lost 2 bases and the V segment lost 6 bases, leaving 2 bases of the junction unmatched. The DNA for the CDR3 is TGTGCCAGCAGAAGGACTAGCGGGGCCTACGAGCAGTACTTC. It codes for CASRRTSGAYEQYF.

In its sample, this clone was seen once. V and J are TRBV13 and TRBJ2-7; TRBD1 aligns across 7 bases. The CDR3 extends over 13 amino acids. Germline CDR1 is PRHDT and CDR2 is FYEKMQ (reference sequence). Trimming removed 5 bases from V and 3 bases from J; junction bases left unmatched: 4. CDR3 loop: CASSQTGNYEQYF. CDR3 in DNA: TGTGCCAGCAGCCAGACAGGGAACTACGAGCAGTACTTC.